The rows below give T cell receptor beta chains drawn from one sample of a study of T-cell memory formation after mild COVID-19. TCRdb re-derived calls from the 5' RACE reads in MiXCR, one entry per CDR3 protein. The repertoire holds over 500,000 distinct CDR3 sequences, with about 18% as singletons. Material for sequencing was PBMCs or a T cell subset sorted from them (not recorded which). The receptor set was obtained from an adult woman who had mild COVID-19 (a few samples of this study predate the infection). Cell type and time point are not known. Both conserved end residues are part of each CDR3. The D gene is left open where the match is weak. Not all rows give a size; the values are once, few, many and, for expanded clones, a class.

NA	TRBV4-1	TRBJ2-7	TRBD2	TGCGCCAGCAGCCAAGCCCCGGGACTAGTCTTTAAAGAGCAGTACTTC	CASSQAPGLVFKEQYF
NA	TRBV5-1	TRBJ2-2	NA	TGCGCCACCCGTCCGCTATTCGCGGGCACCGGGGAGCTGTTTTTT	CATRPLFAGTGELFF
NA	TRBV27	TRBJ2-3	NA	TGTGCCAGCAGTTTTATGGCAGGTCCACAAGATACGCAGTATTTT	CASSFMAGPQDTQYF
NA	TRBV7-9	TRBJ2-1	TRBD2	TGTGCCAGCAGCTTAGCGGGGACTAGCGCACATGAGCAGTTCTTC	CASSLAGTSAHEQFF
NA	TRBV9	TRBJ2-7	NA	TGTGCCAGCAGCGTCGGAGTGGGGTACGAGCAGTACTTC	CASSVGVGYEQYF
NA	TRBV2	TRBJ1-5	NA	TGTGCCAGCATGGCTGGAGGTCAGCCCCAGCATTTT	CASMAGGQPQHF
few	TRBV20-1	TRBJ1-2	NA	TGCAGTGCTAGAGGGTTGACAGGCGTCCACTATGGCTACACCTTC	CSARGLTGVHYGYTF
NA	TRBV7-9	TRBJ2-2	NA	TGTGCCAGCAGCTTCGGGGGTAGATCCGGGGAGCTGTTTTTT	CASSFGGRSGELFF
NA	TRBV5-6	TRBJ2-2	NA	TGTGCCAGCAGCTTCTTTGTCACCGGGGAGCTGTTTTTT	CASSFFVTGELFF
NA	TRBV7-9	TRBJ2-3	TRBD2	TGTGCCAGCTGGAGACTAGCGGGAGTCACAGATACGCAGTATTTT	CASWRLAGVTDTQYF
many	TRBV5-1	TRBJ1-1	TRBD1	TGCGCCAGCAGCTTGAGGCCCGGGACAGGTAGCACTGAAGCTTTCTTT	CASSLRPGTGSTEAFF
NA	TRBV12-3/TRBV12-4	TRBJ1-2	TRBD1	TGTGCCAGCAGAAAACAGGGGCTCGGCTATGGCTACACCTTC	CASRKQGLGYGYTF
many	TRBV7-9	TRBJ2-3	TRBD2	TGTGCCAGCAGGTCGGGGGGAGGCACAGATACGCAGTATTTT	CASRSGGGTDTQYF
NA	TRBV5-1	TRBJ2-1	TRBD2	TGCGCCAGCAGCTTGGCCCCGACTAGCGGCAACAATGAGCAGTTCTTC	CASSLAPTSGNNEQFF
NA	TRBV18	TRBJ2-7	NA	TGTGCCAGCTCACCGGGGCAGGGCGGCTCTCGCGAGCAGTACTTC	CASSPGQGGSREQYF
NA	TRBV5-6	TRBJ2-5	NA	TGTGCCAGCAGCCTTTCGGGACTCCGAGGGACCCAGTACTTC	CASSLSGLRGTQYF
NA	TRBV7-9	TRBJ1-6	TRBD1	TGTGCCAGCAGCGATGCACCAATTACAGGGGGAAATTCACCCCTCCACTTT	CASSDAPITGGNSPLHF
few	TRBV5-1	TRBJ1-2	NA	TGCGCCAGCAGCCGTGGACCGGGCACGGGAAAGGCCTATGGCTACACCTTC	CASSRGPGTGKAYGYTF
NA	TRBV19	TRBJ1-5	TRBD1	TGTGCCAGTAGTATAGAGGACAGGGTCAATCAGCCCCAGCATTTT	CASSIEDRVNQPQHF
few	TRBV27	TRBJ1-6	NA	TGTGCCATCCGGGGTAGCCCACCACCCCTCCACTTT	CAIRGSPPPLHF
few	TRBV30	TRBJ2-6	NA	TGTGCCTGGAGTCTCGGCTCTGGGGCCAACGTCCTGACTTTC	CAWSLGSGANVLTF
NA	TRBV11-3	TRBJ2-5	NA	TGTGCCAGCAGAGCTAGCGAACCCTCGGGGAAGACCCAGTACTTC	CASRASEPSGKTQYF
NA	TRBV12-3/TRBV12-4	TRBJ2-4	NA	TGTGCCAGCAGTGTGGGGGGGCAGAACATTCAGTACTTC	CASSVGGQNIQYF
few	TRBV7-9	TRBJ2-7	TRBD1	TGTGCCAGCAGCGGAGACAGGGGACCTAATTCCTACGAGCAGTACTTC	CASSGDRGPNSYEQYF
NA	TRBV6-5	TRBJ2-7	TRBD2	TGTGCCAGCAGCCACGGGACTAACGTTTACGAGCAGTACTTC	CASSHGTNVYEQYF
many	TRBV7-8	TRBJ2-5	NA	TGTGCCAGCAGCTTATCCGGGAAAGAGACCCAGTACTTC	CASSLSGKETQYF
few	TRBV24-1	TRBJ2-1	NA	TGTGCCACCAGTGATTTGGGTCGGGCCCGTGAGCAGTTCTTC	CATSDLGRAREQFF
NA	TRBV4-1	TRBJ1-2	NA	TGCGCCAGCAGCCACAAGGTCTCCTCCTATGGCTACACCTTC	CASSHKVSSYGYTF
NA	TRBV12-3/TRBV12-4	TRBJ2-3	TRBD2	TGTGCCAGCAGTTTGACTAGCGGGGCCCGCGGAACGCAGTATTTT	CASSLTSGARGTQYF
NA	TRBV7-6	TRBJ2-5	TRBD1	TGTGCCAGTTCAAACCCCGGGACAGACAAAGAGACCCAGTACTTC	CASSNPGTDKETQYF
few	TRBV9	TRBJ2-2	TRBD1	TGTGCCAGCAGCACCCGACAGGGGGGTAACGGGGAGCTGTTTTTT	CASSTRQGGNGELFF
NA	TRBV6-5	TRBJ1-2	NA	TGTGCCAGCTATACCTCGCGGGATGGCTACACCTTC	CASYTSRDGYTF
once	TRBV29-1	TRBJ1-4	NA	TGCAGCGTTGATCCGCAGGGGTCCCATGAAAAACTGTTTTTT	CSVDPQGSHEKLFF
NA	TRBV4-3	TRBJ2-6	NA	TGCGCCAGCAGCCAACATGGAACCACTGGGGCCAACGTCCTGACTTTC	CASSQHGTTGANVLTF
few	TRBV29-1	TRBJ2-2	TRBD2	TGCAGCGTTGCGCTGCGGGAGGGTACCGGGGAGCTGTTTTTT	CSVALREGTGELFF
few	TRBV18	TRBJ1-1	NA	TGTGCCAGCTCACCGTCCCCACGGCCCACTGAAGCTTTCTTT	CASSPSPRPTEAFF
few	TRBV24-1	TRBJ2-5	NA	TGTGCCACCAGTGGTTCGTCCGCAGGGACCCAGTACTTC	CATSGSSAGTQYF